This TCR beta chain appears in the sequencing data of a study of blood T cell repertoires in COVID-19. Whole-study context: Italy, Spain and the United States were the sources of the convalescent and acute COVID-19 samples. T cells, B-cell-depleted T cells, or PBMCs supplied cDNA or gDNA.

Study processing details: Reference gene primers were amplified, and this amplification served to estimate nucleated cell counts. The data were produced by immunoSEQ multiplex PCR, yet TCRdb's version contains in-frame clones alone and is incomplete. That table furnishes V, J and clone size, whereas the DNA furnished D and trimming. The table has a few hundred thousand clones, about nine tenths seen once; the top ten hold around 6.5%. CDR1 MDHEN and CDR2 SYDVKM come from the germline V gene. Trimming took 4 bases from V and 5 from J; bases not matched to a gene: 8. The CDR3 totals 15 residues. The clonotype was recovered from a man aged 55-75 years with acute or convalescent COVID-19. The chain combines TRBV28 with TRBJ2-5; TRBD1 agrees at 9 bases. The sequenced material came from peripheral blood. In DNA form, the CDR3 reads TGTGCCAGCAGTTCCAACAGGGGGCCCAGTGAGACCCAGTACTTC. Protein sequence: CASSSNRGPSETQYF.